This T cell receptor (beta chain) was observed in a study of CD8+CD57+ T cells in acquired aplastic anemia. The use of genomic DNA as template underpinned the TCR beta VDJ and CDR3 profiling. TCRdb called the reads again in MiXCR, with one record for every CDR3 protein. The profile shows around 170,000 distinct CDR3 sequences, roughly half of them singletons. V dropped 0 bases and J dropped 1; count of bases not matched to a gene: 0. Germline lookup yields CDR1 DFQATT and CDR2 SNEGSKA (reference sequence). The CDR3 is 14 residues long. The sequenced patients had an expansion of CD8+CD57+ cells seen by flow cytometry. The table lists this clonotype with many counts.

The J gene is TRBJ2-3, the V gene TRBV20-1, with 8 bases fitting TRBD2. The sequenced sample was sorted CD4+, CD8+, or CD8+CD57+ T cells (not recorded which) from PBMCs. The TCR comes from a human donor with aplastic anemia. The CDR3 DNA follows: TGCAGTGCTAGAGATAGCGGGGGCACAGATACGCAGTATTTT. Protein product: CSARDSGGTDTQYF.